A selection of T cell receptor beta chains follows, all from one sample in a study of tumor-infiltrating lymphocytes in primary liver carcinoma. TCRdb called the multiplex PCR reads again in MiXCR, with one record for every CDR3 protein. The data hold 110,000 or so distinct CDR3 sequences, with roughly 80% observed a single time. Sample: liver tumor tissue from sampling region 3. These TCRs come from a man in his forties with primary liver carcinoma and hepatitis B virus infection. CDR3s include the opening cysteine and the closing phenylalanine or tryptophan.

J gene	V gene	CDR3 protein
TRBJ2-3	TRBV5-4	CASSPLSVKTHYF
TRBJ2-1	TRBV4-2	CASSQGWRTGRDYNEQFF
TRBJ1-2	TRBV28	CASSSSRYGYIF
TRBJ2-1	TRBV11-2	CASSLCSLGHKRFF
TRBJ2-3	TRBV12-3/TRBV12-4	CANSLALYGQRGTGDTQYF
TRBJ2-4	TRBV12-3/TRBV12-4	CVSSPGGRVRAKNIQYF
TRBJ2-7	TRBV6-1	CASSEVPGLSIRGQYF
TRBJ2-1	TRBV29-1	CSVRDYAENEQFF
TRBJ2-2	TRBV13	CASSLTSGRAAGLFF
TRBJ1-1	TRBV12-3/TRBV12-4	CASSFGGLNTESFF
TRBJ2-1	TRBV20-1	CSARLAGAGNEQFF
TRBJ2-1	TRBV29-1	CSVSKVGYNEPFF
TRBJ2-1	TRBV28	CANSLSGRVGNEQFF
TRBJ1-6	TRBV4-3	CAISSWDRGRSSPLHF
TRBJ2-1	TRBV13	CVSSLRDLGRGNEQFF
TRBJ2-1	TRBV11-3	CASSLGVSNNEQLF
TRBJ2-5	TRBV5-4	CAGSLNGDGQETQYF
TRBJ1-1	TRBV29-1	CNCGHNTEAFF
TRBJ2-1	TRBV4-1	CVSSQRGLPSDEQFF
TRBJ2-1	TRBV6-1	CASSGRLAASNEQLF
TRBJ1-5	TRBV6-2/TRBV6-3	CASTLTRCYNQPQHF
TRBJ2-1	TRBV11-2	CASSTGTYYNEQFF
TRBJ1-2	TRBV6-1	CASCAVRGVYVYTF
TRBJ1-2	TRBV6-2/TRBV6-3	CTSSSGPMNYYYTF
TRBJ1-5	TRBV6-1	CASSEAREKASQHF
TRBJ2-3	TRBV6-6	CASSPPGDTQYF
TRBJ2-3	TRBV29-1	CSVGGGTDTQYF
TRBJ2-7	TRBV29-1	CRAMTSGTGTPYEQYF
TRBJ2-3	TRBV4-1	CASSQEGQYTDTQYF
TRBJ2-5	TRBV29-1	CSALTVYQETQYF
TRBJ2-3	TRBV11-1	CASSSGGSSVGARIDTQYF
TRBJ2-1	TRBV7-8	CASSLTSGRVDEQFF
TRBJ1-4	TRBV6-6	CASSYGGDNEKLFF
TRBJ2-3	TRBV11-2	CASSLSMGSRIITKDTQYF
TRBJ2-4	TRBV4-2	CAISQATGAGIGNIQYF
TRBJ2-1	TRBV6-5	CASSQRQGGEQFF
TRBJ1-1	TRBV29-1	CSVEDNSNTEAFF
TRBJ1-1	TRBV29-1	CSVVGGTGSTEAFF
TRBJ1-1	TRBV6-1	CASRRDNGMNIEAFF
TRBJ2-1	TRBV6-7	CASSYPASGNFSSYNEQFF
TRBJ1-5	TRBV6-6	CASSYYGINSNQSQHF
TRBJ2-7	TRBV11-2	CASSSEGTSGGASYEQYF